This TCR beta chain was observed in a study of vaccination and CD4 T cells after COVID-19. The overall study: Post-COVID draws came a median roughly 97 days after diagnosis (range 35 to 161).

Scientists ran DNA taken from cultured CD4+ T cells through the Oncomine TCR Beta short-read assay for sequencing. Genomic DNA extraction was carried out from cultured CD4+ T cells. From the PCR reads, TCRdb called clonotypes with MiXCR, one entry per CDR3 protein. This table has about 9,000 distinct CDR3 sequences, over 45% appearing once. This clonotype was seen only a few times. Its antigen is as yet unknown. As for treatment: approximately 9-day PBMC culture with coronavirus spike peptide pools or control peptides (ViraFEST assay). Samples of CD4+ T cells were obtained from the unexposed donor before the COVID-19 pandemic (2011-2018). IL-2 (roughly 10 IU/ml) and peptide pools (about 10 ug/ml) were added to cultures of around 2.1 million PBMCs per well. The ends were cut back, 0 bases at V and 5 bases at J, with 17 bases in the middle. Germline V gene lookup returns CDR1 DFQATT and CDR2 SNEGSKA (reference sequence). This CDR3 has 15 amino acids.

The rearrangement links TRBV20-1 to TRBJ2-7; D is perhaps TRBD1 or TRBD2 (5 bases each). The sample comprised CD4+ T cells from blood, cultured in vitro. The receptor comes from a human donor in good health. In nucleotides, the CDR3 is TGCAGTGCTAGAGATCTCTTCGGGGCAGTCGACGAGCAGTACTTC. Translating it yields CSARDLFGAVDEQYF.